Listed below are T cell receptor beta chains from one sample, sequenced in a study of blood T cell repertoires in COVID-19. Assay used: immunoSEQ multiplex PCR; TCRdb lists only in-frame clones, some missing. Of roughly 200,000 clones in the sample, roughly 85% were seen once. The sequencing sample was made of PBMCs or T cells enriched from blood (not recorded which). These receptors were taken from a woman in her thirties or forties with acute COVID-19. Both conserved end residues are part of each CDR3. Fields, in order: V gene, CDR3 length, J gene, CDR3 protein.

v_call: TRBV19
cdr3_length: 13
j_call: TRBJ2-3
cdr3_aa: CASSRGLADTQYF

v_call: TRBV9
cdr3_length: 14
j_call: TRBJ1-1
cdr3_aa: CASSVADRVSEAFF

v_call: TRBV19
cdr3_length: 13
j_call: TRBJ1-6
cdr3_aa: CASMRADNSPLHF

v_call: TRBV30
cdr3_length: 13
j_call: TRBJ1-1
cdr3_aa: CAWGGQANTEAFF

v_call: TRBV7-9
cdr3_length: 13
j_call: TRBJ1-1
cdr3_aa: CASSRPGTGTAFF

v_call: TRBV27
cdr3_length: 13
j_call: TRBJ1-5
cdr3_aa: CASRKTDNQPQHF

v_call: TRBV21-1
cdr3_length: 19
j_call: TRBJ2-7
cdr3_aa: CASSKVPWVERELLSEQYF

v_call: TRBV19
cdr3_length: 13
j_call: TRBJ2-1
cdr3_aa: CASSTPGYNEQFF

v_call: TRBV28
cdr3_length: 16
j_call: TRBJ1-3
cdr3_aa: CASSPERQFSGNTIYF

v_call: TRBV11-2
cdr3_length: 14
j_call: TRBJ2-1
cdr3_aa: CASSLQDSYNEQFF

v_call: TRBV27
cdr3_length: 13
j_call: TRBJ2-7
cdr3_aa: CASSLREGYEQYF

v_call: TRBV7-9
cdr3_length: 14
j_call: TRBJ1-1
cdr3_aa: CASTLTGIAAEAFF

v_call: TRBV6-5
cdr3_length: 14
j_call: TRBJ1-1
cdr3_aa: CASSSADGSTEAFF

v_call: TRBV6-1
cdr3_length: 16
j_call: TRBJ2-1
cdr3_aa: CASSEEDGRGYNEQFF

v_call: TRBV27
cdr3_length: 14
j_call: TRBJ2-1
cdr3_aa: CASSFSGSYNEQFF

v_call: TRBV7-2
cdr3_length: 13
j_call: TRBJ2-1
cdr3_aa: CASSLGSHNEQFF

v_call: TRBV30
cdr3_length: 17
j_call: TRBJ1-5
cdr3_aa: CAWSVRAQGARAQPQHF

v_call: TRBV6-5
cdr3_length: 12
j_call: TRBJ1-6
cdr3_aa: CASRSGVSPLHF

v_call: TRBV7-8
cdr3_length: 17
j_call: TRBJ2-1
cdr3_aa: CASSLGMTSGSLGEQFF

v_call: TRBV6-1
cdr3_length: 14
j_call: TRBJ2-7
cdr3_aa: CASRLAGGRLEQYF

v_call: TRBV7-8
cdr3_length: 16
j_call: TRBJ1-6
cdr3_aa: CASSSRYREGASPLHF

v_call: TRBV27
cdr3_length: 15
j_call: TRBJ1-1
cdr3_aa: CASSTNPGQYTEAFF

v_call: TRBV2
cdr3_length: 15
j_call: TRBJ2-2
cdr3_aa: CASIRTGLDTGELFF

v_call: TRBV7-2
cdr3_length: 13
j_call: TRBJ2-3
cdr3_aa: CASSRLVADTQYF

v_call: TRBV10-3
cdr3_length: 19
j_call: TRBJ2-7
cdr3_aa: CAISESKGTSGRNSYEQYF

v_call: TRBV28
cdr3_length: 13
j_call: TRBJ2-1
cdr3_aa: CASSRQGNNEQFF

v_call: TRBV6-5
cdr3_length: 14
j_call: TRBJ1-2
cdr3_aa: CASSRAGLNYGYTF

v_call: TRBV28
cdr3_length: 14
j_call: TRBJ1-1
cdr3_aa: CASSILQGNTEAFF

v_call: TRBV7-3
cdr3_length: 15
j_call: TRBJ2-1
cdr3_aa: CASSFSSGRSNEQFF

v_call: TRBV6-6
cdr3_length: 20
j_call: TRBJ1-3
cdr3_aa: CASSPTPGDSYFGFENTIYF

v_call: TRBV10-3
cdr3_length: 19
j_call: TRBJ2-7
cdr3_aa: CAISARGTSGRPSSYEQYF

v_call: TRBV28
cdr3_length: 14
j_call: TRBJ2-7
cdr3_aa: CASSPGGRLYEQYF

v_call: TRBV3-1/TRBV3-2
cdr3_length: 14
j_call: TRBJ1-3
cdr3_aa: CASSQRDRVNTIYF

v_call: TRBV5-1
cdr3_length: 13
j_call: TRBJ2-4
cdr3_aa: CASSSRAGNIQYF

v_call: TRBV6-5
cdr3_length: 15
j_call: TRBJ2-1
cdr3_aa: CASHVIGTGGREQFF

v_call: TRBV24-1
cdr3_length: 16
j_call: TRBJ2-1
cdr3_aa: CATSLLGGSRLDEQFF

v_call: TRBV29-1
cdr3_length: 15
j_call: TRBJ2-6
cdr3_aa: CSVEMGGSGANVLTF

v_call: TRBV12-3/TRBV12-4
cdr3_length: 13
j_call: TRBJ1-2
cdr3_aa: CASSYQRDSQRTF

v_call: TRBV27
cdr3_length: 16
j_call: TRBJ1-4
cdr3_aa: CASSFIPGATNEKLFF